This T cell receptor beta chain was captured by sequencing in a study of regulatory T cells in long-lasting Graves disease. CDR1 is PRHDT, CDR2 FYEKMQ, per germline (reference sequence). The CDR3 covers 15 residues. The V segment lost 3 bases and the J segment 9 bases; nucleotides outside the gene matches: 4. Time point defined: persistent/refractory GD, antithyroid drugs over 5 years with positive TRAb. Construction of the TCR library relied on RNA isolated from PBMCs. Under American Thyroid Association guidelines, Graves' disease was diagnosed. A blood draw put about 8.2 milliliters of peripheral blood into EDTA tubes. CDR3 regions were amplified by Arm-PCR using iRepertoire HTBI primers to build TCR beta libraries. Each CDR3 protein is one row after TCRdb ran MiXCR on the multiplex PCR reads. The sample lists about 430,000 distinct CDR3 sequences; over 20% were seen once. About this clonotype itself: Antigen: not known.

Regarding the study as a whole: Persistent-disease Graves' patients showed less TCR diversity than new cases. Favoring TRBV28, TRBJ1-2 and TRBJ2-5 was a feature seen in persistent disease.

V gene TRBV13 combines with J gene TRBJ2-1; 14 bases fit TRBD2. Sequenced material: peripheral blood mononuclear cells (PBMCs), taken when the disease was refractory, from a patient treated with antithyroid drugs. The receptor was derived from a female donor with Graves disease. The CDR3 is CASSFWTSGRFEQFF. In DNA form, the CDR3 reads TGTGCCAGCAGCTTCTGGACTAGCGGGAGGTTTGAGCAGTTCTTC. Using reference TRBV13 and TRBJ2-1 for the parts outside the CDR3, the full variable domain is AAGVIQSPRHLIKEKRETATLKCYPIPRHDTVYWYQQGPGQDPQFLISFYEKMQSDKGSIPDRFSAQQFSDYHSELNMSSLELGDSALYFCASSFWTSGRFEQFFGPGTRLTVL.